Listed here are 17 T cell receptor beta chains from one sample, sequenced in a study of breast tumors, draining lymph nodes, adjacent tissues. TCRdb passed the multiplex PCR reads through MiXCR, listing each CDR3 protein once. The sample has some 100,000 distinct CDR3 sequences; 21% are singletons. The lymph nodes were axillary draining lymph nodes from breast cancer patients. The sequenced material came from axillary lymph node tissue. The receptors come from a female donor with breast cancer. Some clones in this sample may be carry-over from other donors' samples.

This clonotype has just one count. It may be a read error: a sequence one base away is much more abundant. V usage is TRBV27 and J usage is TRBJ1-2, with D possibly being TRBD1 (6 bases). In germline, CDR1 is MNHEY, CDR2 SMNVEV (reference sequence). The V end was cut by 6 bases, the J end by 12 bases, with 20 bases between. CDR3 length: 13 residues. As DNA, the CDR3 is TGTGCCAGCAGGGAGGGGGGTAAGGGGGGCAACACCTTC. Its protein is CASREGGKGGNTF.

Worth noting for this clonotype: A much larger clonotype is one base distant, so this may be a read error. V usage is TRBV20-1 and J usage is TRBJ1-5, with D uncertain. This CDR3 is built from 14 residues. Germline V gene sequence: CDR1 DFQATT, CDR2 SNEGSKA (reference sequence). Here the CDR3 reads CSARDSGRNQPLHF. CDR3 DNA: TGCAGTGCTAGAGATTCTGGCAGAAATCAGCCCCTGCATTTT.

The chain combines TRBV6-1 with TRBJ1-4; tentative D call: TRBD1 (6 bases). This CDR3 contains 15 residues. Trimming stripped 2 bases from V and 0 bases from J, with 7 bases between. Germline CDR1 reads MNHNS; CDR2 reads SASEGT. Here the CDR3 DNA reads TGTGCCAGCAGTGAACAGGGGACAACTAATGAAAAACTGTTTTTT. It is translated as CASSEQGTTNEKLFF.

The sample holds many counts of this clonotype. The chain has TRBV6-5 and TRBJ1-3, with 8 bases matching TRBD1. There are 14 residues in the CDR3. Trimming removed 6 bases from V and 4 bases from J; junction bases left unmatched: 5. The germline CDR1 and CDR2 sequences are MNHEY and SVGAGI. The CDR3 nucleotides read TGTGCCAGCAGGCGGACAGGGCTAGGAAACACCATATATTTT. Translated, it gives CASRRTGLGNTIYF.

Ten or more counts support this clonotype. The chain combines TRBV5-1 with TRBJ2-7; 8 bases line up with TRBD2. There are 17 residues in the CDR3. Germline V gene sequence: CDR1 SGHRS, CDR2 YFSETQ. The V and J ends lost 1 base and 0 bases, in that order; junction bases with no gene match: 9. The CDR3 DNA reads as TGCGCCAGCAGCTTGCACCGTCCGGGGGGGATCTCCTACGAGCAGTACTTC. Protein: CASSLHRPGGISYEQYF.

The table lists this clonotype with a few counts. A much more abundant neighbour one base away suggests this may be a read error. The J gene is TRBJ1-2, the V gene TRBV5-4, with a possible D match to TRBD1 (5 bases). The CDR3 contains 14 residues. Looked up from germline, CDR1 is SGHNT and CDR2 is YYREEE (reference sequence). This CDR3 is CAGSSWGGSNGYTF. CDR3 DNA: TGTGCCGGCAGCTCGTGGGGGGGGTCCAATGGCTACACCTTC.

In its sample, this clonotype was seen many times. V and J are TRBV5-1 and TRBJ2-5; no definite D call. Trimming shortened V by 1 base and J by 5 bases, and 12 bases separated the two germline ends. This CDR3 contains 14 residues. Germline CDR1 is SGHRS and CDR2 is YFSETQ. In nucleotides, the CDR3 is TGCGCCAGCAGCTTGTCAAGCATTCGGGAGACCCAGTACTTC. Translating gives CASSLSSIRETQYF.

This clonotype was counted many times. The chain has TRBV20-1 and TRBJ1-5, with TRBD1 identical over 8 bases. There are 18 residues in the CDR3. Germline CDR1 reads DFQATT; CDR2 reads SNEGSKA (reference sequence). The junction had 14 bases not matched to a gene; V was cut back by 4 bases and J by 0 bases. The CDR3 protein is CSATTATGGSYSNQPQHF. CDR3 bases: TGCAGTGCTACCACGGCCACAGGGGGTTCATATAGCAATCAGCCCCAGCATTTT.

For this clonotype: A much larger clone lies one base from this, so it may be a read error. The chain is built from TRBV5-1 and TRBJ2-5, with TRBD2 matching 8 bases. Looked up from germline, CDR1 is SGHRS and CDR2 is YFSETQ. This CDR3 has 14 residues. This CDR3 reads CASSRAGEGETQCF. Here the CDR3 DNA reads TGCGCCAGCAGCAGAGCGGGAGAGGGAGAGACCCAGTGCTTC.

This clonotype was observed many times. The chain uses TRBV10-3 and TRBJ1-3, with 9 bases lining up with TRBD1. The length of the CDR3 is 16 residues. Trimming took 3 bases from V and 2 from J; bases not matched to a gene: 5. In germline, CDR1 is ENHRY, CDR2 SYGVKD. The CDR3 is CAISEPGTGTGNTIYF. The CDR3, as DNA: TGTGCCATCAGTGAACCCGGGACAGGGACTGGAAACACCATATATTTT.

This clonotype was detected ten times or more. The rearrangement links TRBV4-1 to TRBJ1-4; a possible D gene is TRBD1 (6 bases). Germline V gene sequence: CDR1 MGHRA, CDR2 YSYEKL. The CDR3 runs 16 residues. V lost 4 bases to trimming and J lost 10 bases, with 22 bases between them. CDR3 amino acids: CASSPYGQGLDVKLFF. CDR3 sequence (DNA): TGCGCCAGCAGCCCCTACGGGCAGGGGCTAGATGTAAAACTGTTTTTT.

This clonotype was seen only a few times. This sequence joins TRBV7-2 and TRBJ1-5, with 8 bases fitting TRBD1. V lost 2 bases, J lost 0 bases, and 6 bases stayed unmatched. The germline V gene encodes CDR1 SGHTA and CDR2 FQGNSA. The CDR3 loop spans 17 amino acids. The CDR3 protein is CASSLWTGSYSNQPQHF. The CDR3 nucleotides read TGTGCCAGCAGCTTATGGACAGGGAGTTATAGCAATCAGCCCCAGCATTTT.

At least ten counts were recorded for this clonotype. The chain employs TRBV9 and TRBJ2-5, with D possibly being TRBD2 (6 bases). The V and J ends lost 2 bases and 5 bases respectively, with 13 bases between them. The CDR3 runs to 14 residues. Looked up from germline, CDR1 is SGDLS and CDR2 is YYNGEE. CDR3 sequence (DNA): TGTGCCAGCAGCGTGGGGGGTATAATGGAGACCCAGTACTTC. Amino acid sequence: CASSVGGIMETQYF.

Comment on this clonotype: A single base separates this from a much larger clone, so it may be a read error. The CDR3 sequence: CASSEGPKMGGHTF. CDR3 bases: TGTGCCAGCAGCGAGGGCCCCAAAATGGGAGGCCACACCTTC. The rearrangement uses TRBV9 and TRBJ1-2; no clear D. CDR1 is SGDLS and CDR2 is YYNGEE in the germline V gene. V lost 3 bases and J lost 12, with 21 bases in between. The CDR3 totals 14 residues.

This clonotype has ten or more counts. This chain links TRBV6-2 or TRBV6-3 with TRBJ2-2, with 10 bases matching TRBD1. Trimming removed 4 bases from V and 5 bases from J; junction bases left unmatched: 7. Germline CDR1 is MNHEY and CDR2 is SVGEGT. The CDR3 totals 16 residues. CDR3 protein: CASSLFPGQGTGELFF. The CDR3 DNA is TGTGCCAGCAGTTTATTCCCGGGACAGGGGACCGGGGAGCTGTTTTTT.

Ten or more counts support this clonotype. The gene calls are TRBV11-2 and TRBJ2-7, with 7 positions matching TRBD1. There are 13 residues in the CDR3. Germline V gives CDR1 SGHAT, CDR2 FQNNGV. After removal of 6 bases from V and 3 bases from J, the junction contained 5 bases not matched to a gene. Here the CDR3 reads CASSPGGFYEQYF. CDR3 DNA: TGTGCCAGCAGTCCAGGGGGTTTCTACGAGCAGTACTTC.

This clonotype was recorded many times. The chain uses TRBV12-3 or TRBV12-4 and TRBJ2-7; D tentatively reads TRBD1 or TRBD2 (5 bases each). Trimming stripped 3 bases from V and 6 bases from J, with 12 bases between. This CDR3 region has 13 residues. CDR3 protein: CASSLGEVSEQYF. CDR3 coding DNA: TGTGCCAGCAGTTTGGGGGAAGTGAGCGAGCAGTACTTC.